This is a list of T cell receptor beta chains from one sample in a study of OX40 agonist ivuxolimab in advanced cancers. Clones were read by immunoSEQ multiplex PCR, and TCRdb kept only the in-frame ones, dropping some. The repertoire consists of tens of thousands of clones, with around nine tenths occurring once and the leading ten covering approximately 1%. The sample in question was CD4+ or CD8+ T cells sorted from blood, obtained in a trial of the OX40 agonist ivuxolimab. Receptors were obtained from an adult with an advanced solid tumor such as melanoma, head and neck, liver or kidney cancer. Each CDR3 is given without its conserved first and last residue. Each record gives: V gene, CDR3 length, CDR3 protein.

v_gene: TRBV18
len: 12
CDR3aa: ASSPQGSNQPQH

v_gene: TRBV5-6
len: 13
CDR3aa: ASSILGTRGYEQY

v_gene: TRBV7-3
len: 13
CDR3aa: ASSLQGIETDTQY

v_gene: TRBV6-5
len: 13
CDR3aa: ASSYVREWSYEQY

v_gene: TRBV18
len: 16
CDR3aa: ASSRPPAPGEVGTEAF

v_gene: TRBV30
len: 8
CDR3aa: AWNVDEAF

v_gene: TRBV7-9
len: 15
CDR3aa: ASSLVVVGGPGETQY

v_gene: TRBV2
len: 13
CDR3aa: ASRDDRGRYNEQF

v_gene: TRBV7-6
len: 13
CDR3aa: ASSFRLAGAYEQY

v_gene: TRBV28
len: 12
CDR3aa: ASRPGQGAWSQF

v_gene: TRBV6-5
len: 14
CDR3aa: ASSSTFLTRGNTIY

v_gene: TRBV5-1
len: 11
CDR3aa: ASSITANTEAF

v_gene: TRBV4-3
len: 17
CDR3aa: ASSQEDGLAEGVYGEQF

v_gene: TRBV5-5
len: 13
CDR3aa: ASSLRFTTGGEQY

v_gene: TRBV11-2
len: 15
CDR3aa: ASSLDIGQRETGELF

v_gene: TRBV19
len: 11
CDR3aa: ASGVVGANVLT

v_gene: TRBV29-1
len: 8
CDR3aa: SVTTGTPF

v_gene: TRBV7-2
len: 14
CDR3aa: ASSFNRVFGTDTQY

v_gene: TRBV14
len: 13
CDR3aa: ASSQGQGPRFGYT

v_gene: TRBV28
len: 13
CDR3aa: ASSPLAGANEKLF

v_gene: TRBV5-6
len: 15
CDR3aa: ASSLRDRVGRNTEAF

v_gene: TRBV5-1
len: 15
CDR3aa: ASSRTTSGRSQETQY

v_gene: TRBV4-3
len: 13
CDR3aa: ASSPTSGRNNEQF

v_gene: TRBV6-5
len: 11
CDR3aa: ASSSGQSTEQY

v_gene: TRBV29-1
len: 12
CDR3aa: SVEDTRTSYEQY

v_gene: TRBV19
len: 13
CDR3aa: ASSLGGTGHQPQH

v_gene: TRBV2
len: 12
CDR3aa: ASSGQGGTDTQY

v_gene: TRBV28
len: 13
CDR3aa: ASSTGTGNSYEQY

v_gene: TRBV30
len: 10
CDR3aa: AWSDGEKDTA

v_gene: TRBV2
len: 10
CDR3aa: ASRGGSYGYT

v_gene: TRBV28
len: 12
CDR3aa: ASSLDRPNQPQH

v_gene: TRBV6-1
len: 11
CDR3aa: ASSEAGGYTIY

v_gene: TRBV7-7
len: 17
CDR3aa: ASSFRDRGLYSSNQPQH

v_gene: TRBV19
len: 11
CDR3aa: ASTPPDRDGYT

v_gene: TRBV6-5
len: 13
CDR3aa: ASRARQGAYYGYT

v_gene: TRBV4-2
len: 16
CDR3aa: ASSPRGALSSGANVLT

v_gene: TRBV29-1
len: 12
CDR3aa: SVATGPRYNEQF

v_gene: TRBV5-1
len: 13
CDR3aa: ASSQTGQTQETQY

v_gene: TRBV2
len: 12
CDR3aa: ASSRRGQRYEQY

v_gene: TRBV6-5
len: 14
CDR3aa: ASSYSGTSGRGEQF

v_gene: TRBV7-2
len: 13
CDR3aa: ASSQQGTVNTEAF

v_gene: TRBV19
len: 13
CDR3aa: ASTPGTSGVGELF

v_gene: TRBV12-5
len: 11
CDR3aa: ASASALGNTIY

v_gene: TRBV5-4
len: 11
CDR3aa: ASSHRDIETQY

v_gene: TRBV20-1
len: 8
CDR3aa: SAYTDTQY

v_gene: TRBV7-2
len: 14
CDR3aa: ASSLVRLAGAGELF

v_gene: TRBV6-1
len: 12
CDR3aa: ASRPGQGVYEQY

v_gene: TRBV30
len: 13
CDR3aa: AWSTSGGRNYGYT

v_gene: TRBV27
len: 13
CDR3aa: ASSSPNFGNGEQY

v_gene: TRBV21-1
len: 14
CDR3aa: ASSKDWDKGNQPQH

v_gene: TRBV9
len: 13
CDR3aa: ASSVGGVAYNEQF

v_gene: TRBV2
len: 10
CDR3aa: ASGGLSYEQF

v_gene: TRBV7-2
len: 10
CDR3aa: ASSLAKYGYT